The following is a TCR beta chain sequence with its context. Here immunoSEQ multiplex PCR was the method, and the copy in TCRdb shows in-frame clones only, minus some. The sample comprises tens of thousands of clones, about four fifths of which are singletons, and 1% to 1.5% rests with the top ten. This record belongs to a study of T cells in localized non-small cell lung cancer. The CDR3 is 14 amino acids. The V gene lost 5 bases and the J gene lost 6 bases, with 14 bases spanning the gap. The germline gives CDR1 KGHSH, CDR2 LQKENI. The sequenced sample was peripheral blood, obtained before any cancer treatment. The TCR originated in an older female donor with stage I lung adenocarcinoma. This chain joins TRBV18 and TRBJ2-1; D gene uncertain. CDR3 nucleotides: TGTGCCAGCTCATCCTTGGTGGCGGTCAATGAGCAGTTCTTC. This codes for CASSSLVAVNEQFF.